This TCR beta chain came from a study of tumor-infiltrating lymphocytes in primary liver carcinoma. Overall study context: Measuring roughly 4 to 10 cm across, the tumors were staged as T1-T3 N0M0.

V trimming: 4 bases; J trimming: 6 bases; junction bases outside the gene matches: 4. CDR1 and CDR2 (germline): SGHRS, YFSETQ. The CDR3 is 14 residues long. TCR beta cDNA was made from 500 ng total RNA with a constant-region primer. Slightly modified ARM-PCR with three nested multiplex PCR rounds yielded TCR beta libraries. The first two PCR rounds, around 10 cycles each, used TRBV1-TRBV30 forward primers and a C-beta reverse primer. In TCRdb, the multiplex PCR reads were re-called with MiXCR into one record per CDR3 protein. The profile shows 90,000 to 110,000 distinct CDR3 sequences, about four fifths of them singletons. Findings of the study overall: The study found a significantly higher top-250-clone fraction in tumors than in blood (p = 0.039).

Concerning this clonotype: What it binds is not known. This sequence may be a read error, since a much larger clone differs from it by one base.

DNA and RNA were both co-extracted from approximately 22-30 mg of bulk tissue that had not been sorted. This chain joins TRBV5-1 and TRBJ2-2, with 9 bases fitting TRBD1. The source material was liver tumor tissue from sampling region 3. The subset denotes: tumor region T3, left-lateral pole. This clonotype was sampled from a man aged 35 to 55 with primary liver carcinoma and hepatitis B virus infection. The CDR3 sequence is CASSTQGASGELFF. The DNA for the CDR3 is TGCGCCAGCAGCACACAGGGGGCCTCCGGGGAGCTGTTTTTT. The variable domain in full, completed from reference TRBV5-1 and TRBJ2-2, reads KAGVTQTPRYLIKTRGQQVTLSCSPISGHRSVSWYQQTPGQGLQFLFEYFSETQRNKGNFPGRFSGRQFSNSRSEMNVSTLELGDSALYLCASSTQGASGELFFGEGSRLTVL.